The rows below give T cell receptor beta chains drawn from one sample of a study of T cells after yellow fever vaccination. From the 5' RACE reads, TCRdb called clonotypes with MiXCR, one entry per CDR3 protein. The data show about 370,000 distinct CDR3 sequences, around a tenth seen once. Specimen: PBMCs, collected on the day of the first yellow fever vaccination. The receptors were gathered from a man aged 18 to 30 who received the YFV17D yellow fever vaccine. CDR3s include the opening cysteine and the closing phenylalanine or tryptophan. The D gene is left open where the match is weak. Size is omitted from some rows. Given values are once, few, many or a class for expanded clones.

TRBV18	18	TRBD2	few	TRBJ2-1	TGTGCCAGCTCGACCGGGACTAGCGGGGGCCAGTCCTACAATGAGCAGTTCTTC	CASSTGTSGGQSYNEQFF
TRBV4-1	13	TRBD1	few	TRBJ2-1	TGCGCCAGCAGCCGAGGACAGGGGAATGAGCAGTTCTTC	CASSRGQGNEQFF
TRBV7-9	17	TRBD1	.	TRBJ1-1	TGTGCCAGCAGGAGTCTTAGGGTGGACAGGGGGCATACTGAAGCTTTCTTT	CASRSLRVDRGHTEAFF
TRBV18	13	TRBD2	few	TRBJ2-5	TGTGCCAGCTCACCCAGGCGGGGGGAGACCCAGTACTTC	CASSPRRGETQYF
TRBV4-3	14	.	.	TRBJ1-1	TGCGCCAGCAGCCAAGTTGTTGTCCAGACTGAAGCTTTCTTT	CASSQVVVQTEAFF
TRBV5-1	14	TRBD1	many	TRBJ1-1	TGCGCCAGCAGAGCTGACAGGGGGCTAACTGAAGCTTTCTTT	CASRADRGLTEAFF
TRBV5-1	17	.	many	TRBJ2-2	TGCGCCAGCAGCCCAACCGGCCCACAGGGCGACACCGGGGAGCTGTTTTTT	CASSPTGPQGDTGELFF
TRBV12-3/TRBV12-4	13	.	many	TRBJ2-3	TGTGCCAGCAGAGCCCAAGGGGGTGGTACGCAGTATTTT	CASRAQGGGTQYF
TRBV20-1	15	TRBD2	.	TRBJ2-1	TGCAGTGCTAGAGCCGCCGGGACTAACTACAATGAGCAGTTCTTC	CSARAAGTNYNEQFF
TRBV29-1	14	.	many	TRBJ1-1	TGCAGCGTTGAAGGTATGGGATGGGACACTGAAGCTTTCTTT	CSVEGMGWDTEAFF
TRBV19	13	.	few	TRBJ2-6	TGTGCCAGTAGTGGCAGCTGGGCCAACGTCCTGACTTTC	CASSGSWANVLTF
TRBV11-2	17	TRBD2	.	TRBJ2-7	TGTGCCAGCGGCCAAGGTCTTACTAGCGGGGGGCCCTCGCGGCAGTACTTC	CASGQGLTSGGPSRQYF
TRBV4-2	16	TRBD2	many	TRBJ2-7	TGTGCCAGCAGCCAAAGACTAGCGGGGGGATACTACGAGCAGTACTTC	CASSQRLAGGYYEQYF
TRBV6-1	15	TRBD2	few	TRBJ2-1	TGTGCCAGCAGGAATGGACTAGCGCTTTACAATGAGCAGTTCTTC	CASRNGLALYNEQFF
TRBV19	13	.	.	TRBJ1-1	TGTGCCAGTAGTAGACGGAGAGAGACTGAAGCTTTCTTT	CASSRRRETEAFF
TRBV4-1	19	TRBD1	few	TRBJ2-4	TGCGCCAGCAGCCAAGACCCCACAGGGGACGTAATAGCCAAAAACATTCAGTACTTC	CASSQDPTGDVIAKNIQYF
TRBV12-3/TRBV12-4	15	TRBD2	many	TRBJ2-3	TGTGCCAGCAGTTTTAGCGGGGTGACCACAGATACGCAGTATTTT	CASSFSGVTTDTQYF
TRBV7-2	14	.	.	TRBJ2-3	TGTGCCAGCAGCTTACGCCTAAAGTCAGATACGCAGTATTTT	CASSLRLKSDTQYF
TRBV5-6	16	TRBD1	.	TRBJ2-2	TGTGCCAGCAGCTTACGTGGGACAGGGTACGCCGGGGAGCTGTTTTTT	CASSLRGTGYAGELFF
TRBV9	17	.	.	TRBJ2-1	TGTGCCAGCAGCGTAGGGGTGAGGGCGGTCCCCTACAATGAGCAGTTCTTC	CASSVGVRAVPYNEQFF
TRBV7-8	15	.	.	TRBJ1-5	TGTGCCAGCAGCTTATCATCCTATAGCAATCAGCCCCAGCATTTT	CASSLSSYSNQPQHF
TRBV12-3/TRBV12-4	15	.	few	TRBJ1-4	TGTGCCAGCAGACCCCCGACGGATCCTAATGAAAAACTGTTTTTT	CASRPPTDPNEKLFF
TRBV9	17	TRBD1	.	TRBJ2-1	TGTGCCAGCAGCGTCAGCGGACAGGCGAGCTCTTACGTTGAGCAGTTCTTC	CASSVSGQASSYVEQFF
TRBV5-6	16	.	.	TRBJ2-5	TGTGCCAGCAGCTTGGTTCGGACAGAGTACCAAGAGACCCAGTACTTC	CASSLVRTEYQETQYF
TRBV7-9	14	.	many	TRBJ1-2	TGTGCCAGCTCGGTCACCGGGGCCGTCTATGGCTACACCTTC	CASSVTGAVYGYTF
TRBV13	17	.	few	TRBJ2-6	TGTGCCAGCAGCTCCAACTCTCCTGGATCTGGGGCCAACGTCCTGACTTTC	CASSSNSPGSGANVLTF
TRBV5-5	14	.	few	TRBJ2-5	TGTGCCAGCGCTCCGGGGACCTCCCAAGAGACCCAGTACTTC	CASAPGTSQETQYF
TRBV20-1	15	.	.	TRBJ2-7	TGCAGTGGGGTTGACTTTTCAGAGGGGTCCTACGAGCAGTACTTC	CSGVDFSEGSYEQYF
TRBV7-9	16	TRBD1	.	TRBJ1-1	TGTGCCAGCAGCTTAGGCCGGGACAGGGGGAACACTGAAGCTTTCTTT	CASSLGRDRGNTEAFF
TRBV6-1	14	.	few	TRBJ2-5	TGTGCCAGCATGAGGGCCCCTCCCCAAGAGACCCAGTACTTC	CASMRAPPQETQYF
TRBV5-1	18	.	few	TRBJ2-6	TGCGCCAGCAGTTTCCGAGGGACGGCGAACTCTGGGGCCAACGTCCTGACTTTC	CASSFRGTANSGANVLTF
TRBV20-1	11	.	few	TRBJ2-1	TGCAGTGCTAGTGTTTACAATGAGCAGTTCTTC	CSASVYNEQFF
TRBV5-6	13	.	.	TRBJ2-3	TGTGCCAGCAGCTCCTGGTTAGGGAATAAGCAGTATTTT	CASSSWLGNKQYF
TRBV12-3/TRBV12-4	18	TRBD1	.	TRBJ1-2	TGTGCCAGCAGTTCCCCCGTGGAGGGGGCAGGGGTTAACTATGGCTACACCTTC	CASSSPVEGAGVNYGYTF
TRBV12-3/TRBV12-4	14	.	.	TRBJ2-1	TGTGCCAGCAGTTCCCGAGGAGGGGGGAATGAGCAGTTCTTC	CASSSRGGGNEQFF
TRBV4-3	14	.	.	TRBJ1-2	TGCGCCAGCAGCCAAGATCCCCACAGCCCTGGCTACACCTTC	CASSQDPHSPGYTF
TRBV4-1	15	.	few	TRBJ2-2	TGCGCCAGCAGCCAAGGAGCGGTTAACACCGGGGAGCTGTTTTTT	CASSQGAVNTGELFF
TRBV12-3/TRBV12-4	14	.	.	TRBJ1-5	TGTGCCAGCAGTTTGTCAAATAGCAATCAGCCCCAGCATTTT	CASSLSNSNQPQHF
TRBV7-2	15	.	few	TRBJ2-1	TGTGCCAGCAGCTCCGGGGGCACCACCGTCAATGAGCAGTTCTTC	CASSSGGTTVNEQFF
TRBV12-3/TRBV12-4	15	TRBD2	many	TRBJ2-3	TGTGCCAGCAGTTTATTAGCGGGGTACACAGATACGCAGTATTTT	CASSLLAGYTDTQYF
TRBV9	15	.	few	TRBJ1-5	TGTGCCAGCAGCGGGGGACCCAACCCGAATCAGCCCCAGCATTTT	CASSGGPNPNQPQHF
TRBV5-1	14	.	few	TRBJ2-3	TGCGCCAGCAGCACGGACGCCTACACAGATACGCAGTATTTT	CASSTDAYTDTQYF
TRBV10-3	14	TRBD1	few	TRBJ2-2	TGTGCCATCAGCGACAGGGCTTACACCGGGGAGCTGTTTTTT	CAISDRAYTGELFF